This T cell receptor (beta chain) was found in a study of CXCR3-negative and CXCR3-positive naive CD8 T cells. General study findings and limits: CXCR3-positive naive cells carried more hydrophobic TRB CDR3s than CXCR3-negative ones. Memory cells showed distinct TRBV-TRBJ patterns, while the two naive subsets matched.

Germline V gives CDR1 WSHSY, CDR2 SAAADI. The CDR3 is made up of 13 amino acids. TRB cDNA libraries were made by UMI-labeled 5' RACE. TCRdb re-called the 5' RACE reads and catalogs CDR3 proteins one per entry, DNA excluded. Found here are 75,000 to 100,000 distinct CDR3 sequences; the top ten clones hold about 1.6%. About this clonotype: Its antigen remains unidentified.

The sequenced material came from naive CXCR3- CD8+ T cells from blood. Subset given: CD45RO-CCR7+CD27+CD95- naive CD8+ T cells lacking CXCR3 (TNR3-). This clonotype was obtained from a human donor in good health. Some clones in this sample may be carry-over from other donors' samples. The chain uses TRBV10-2 and TRBJ2-7; TCRdb returns TRBD1, unconfirmable since there is no DNA. CDR3 sequence reads: CANRQGEVGEQYF.